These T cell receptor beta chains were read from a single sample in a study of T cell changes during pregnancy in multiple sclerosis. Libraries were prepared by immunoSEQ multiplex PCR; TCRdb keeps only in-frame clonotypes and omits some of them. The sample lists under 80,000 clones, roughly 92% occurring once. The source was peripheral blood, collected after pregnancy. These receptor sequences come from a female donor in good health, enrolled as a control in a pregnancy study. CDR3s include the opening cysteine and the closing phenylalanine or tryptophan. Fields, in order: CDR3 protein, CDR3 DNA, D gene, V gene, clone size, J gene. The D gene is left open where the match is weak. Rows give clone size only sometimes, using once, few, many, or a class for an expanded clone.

cdr3_aa: CASSADRRDSPLHF
cdr3_nt: TGTGCCAGCAGTGCGGACAGGAGGGATTCACCCCTCCACTTT
d_call: TRBD1
v_call: TRBV6-4
clone_size: -
j_call: TRBJ1-6

cdr3_aa: CASSPGQDNSPLHF
cdr3_nt: TGTGCCAGCAGTCCGGGACAGGATAATTCACCCCTCCACTTT
d_call: TRBD1
v_call: TRBV7-3
clone_size: once
j_call: TRBJ1-6

cdr3_aa: CASRASMGGETEAFF
cdr3_nt: TGTGCAAGTCGCGCGAGTATGGGGGGGGAGACTGAAGCTTTCTTT
d_call: -
v_call: TRBV12-2
clone_size: -
j_call: TRBJ1-1

cdr3_aa: CASVLAASYNEQFF
cdr3_nt: TGTGCCAGCGTACTAGCGGCCTCCTACAATGAGCAGTTCTTC
d_call: TRBD2
v_call: TRBV7-9
clone_size: -
j_call: TRBJ2-1

cdr3_aa: CASTDRGANYGYTF
cdr3_nt: TGTGCCAGCACTGACCGGGGGGCTAACTATGGCTACACCTTC
d_call: -
v_call: TRBV6-6
clone_size: -
j_call: TRBJ1-2

cdr3_aa: CASSRDRTGNQPQHF
cdr3_nt: TGTGCCAGCTCAAGGGACAGGACTGGCAATCAGCCCCAGCATTTT
d_call: TRBD1
v_call: TRBV18
clone_size: -
j_call: TRBJ1-5

cdr3_aa: CASGQGSPYEQYF
cdr3_nt: TGTGCCAGCGGACAGGGGTCTCCATACGAGCAGTACTTC
d_call: TRBD1
v_call: TRBV28
clone_size: -
j_call: TRBJ2-7

cdr3_aa: CASSSETNEKLFF
cdr3_nt: TGTGCCAGCAGCAGCGAAACAAATGAAAAACTGTTTTTT
d_call: -
v_call: TRBV7-2
clone_size: -
j_call: TRBJ1-4

cdr3_aa: CASSPGQDTEAFF
cdr3_nt: TGTGCCAGCTCACCCGGACAGGACACTGAAGCTTTCTTT
d_call: TRBD1
v_call: TRBV18
clone_size: -
j_call: TRBJ1-1

cdr3_aa: CASSPGQYKETQYF
cdr3_nt: TGTGCCAGCAGTCCAGGACAGTACAAAGAGACCCAGTACTTC
d_call: -
v_call: TRBV6-5
clone_size: -
j_call: TRBJ2-5

cdr3_aa: CASSSIRDRGYNEQFF
cdr3_nt: TGTGCCAGCAGCTCTATCCGGGACAGGGGATACAATGAGCAGTTCTTC
d_call: TRBD1
v_call: TRBV7-2
clone_size: -
j_call: TRBJ2-1

cdr3_aa: CASTGSLLRPQHF
cdr3_nt: TGTGCCAGTACCGGTTCCCTTCTCCGGCCCCAGCATTTT
d_call: -
v_call: TRBV19
clone_size: few
j_call: TRBJ1-5

cdr3_aa: CASSQGQIGNTIYF
cdr3_nt: TGTGCCAGCAGCCAGGGACAAATTGGAAACACCATATATTTT
d_call: -
v_call: TRBV7-3
clone_size: -
j_call: TRBJ1-3

cdr3_aa: CASSLSYEQYF
cdr3_nt: TGTGCCAGCAGCCTCTCCTACGAGCAGTACTTC
d_call: -
v_call: TRBV7-2
clone_size: few
j_call: TRBJ2-7

cdr3_aa: CASSVGLAGVQETQYF
cdr3_nt: TGCGCCAGCAGCGTAGGACTAGCGGGGGTCCAAGAGACCCAGTACTTC
d_call: TRBD2
v_call: TRBV5-1
clone_size: once
j_call: TRBJ2-5

cdr3_aa: CASSPFGTGLDEQFF
cdr3_nt: TGTGCCAGCTCACCCTTCGGGACAGGACTGGATGAGCAGTTCTTC
d_call: TRBD1
v_call: TRBV18
clone_size: -
j_call: TRBJ2-1

cdr3_aa: CASSQDGTSGIYEQYF
cdr3_nt: TGTGCCAGCAGCCAAGATGGGACTAGCGGGATATACGAGCAGTACTTC
d_call: TRBD2
v_call: TRBV4-2
clone_size: -
j_call: TRBJ2-7

cdr3_aa: CASSLTPATNEKLFF
cdr3_nt: TGTGCCAGTAGTTTGACACCTGCAACTAATGAAAAACTGTTTTTT
d_call: -
v_call: TRBV19
clone_size: -
j_call: TRBJ1-4

cdr3_aa: CASSQPWGGTEAFF
cdr3_nt: TGCGCCAGCAGCCAACCCTGGGGAGGCACTGAAGCTTTCTTT
d_call: -
v_call: TRBV4-1
clone_size: once
j_call: TRBJ1-1

cdr3_aa: CASSLNAGGPDTQYF
cdr3_nt: TGTGCCAGCAGTTTAAATGCAGGTGGTCCAGATACGCAGTATTTT
d_call: -
v_call: TRBV28
clone_size: -
j_call: TRBJ2-3

cdr3_aa: CASSQDSGGAYNEQFF
cdr3_nt: TGTGCCAGCAGCCAAGATAGCGGGGGGGCCTACAATGAGCAGTTCTTC
d_call: TRBD2
v_call: TRBV4-2
clone_size: -
j_call: TRBJ2-1

cdr3_aa: CASSLEQGGDTEAFF
cdr3_nt: TGTGCCAGCAGCTTGGAACAGGGAGGGGACACTGAAGCTTTCTTT
d_call: -
v_call: TRBV5-4
clone_size: -
j_call: TRBJ1-1

cdr3_aa: CASRRLAGTDTQYF
cdr3_nt: TGTGCCAGCAGGCGACTAGCAGGCACAGATACGCAGTATTTT
d_call: TRBD2
v_call: TRBV19
clone_size: -
j_call: TRBJ2-3

cdr3_aa: CASRTGTGDVGYTF
cdr3_nt: TGTGCCAGCAGGACGGGGACAGGGGACGTGGGCTACACCTTC
d_call: TRBD1
v_call: TRBV2
clone_size: -
j_call: TRBJ1-2

cdr3_aa: CASSGGGGEQYF
cdr3_nt: TGTGCCAGCAGCGGGGGGGGTGGTGAGCAGTACTTC
d_call: TRBD2
v_call: TRBV7-9
clone_size: -
j_call: TRBJ2-7

cdr3_aa: CASMVSGGNNEQFF
cdr3_nt: TGCGCCAGCATGGTCTCTGGGGGGAACAATGAGCAGTTCTTC
d_call: -
v_call: TRBV5-1
clone_size: once
j_call: TRBJ2-1

cdr3_aa: CASKVAGGSSSYNEQFF
cdr3_nt: TGCGCCAGCAAGGTAGCGGGAGGCTCTAGCTCCTACAATGAGCAGTTCTTC
d_call: TRBD2
v_call: TRBV5-1
clone_size: -
j_call: TRBJ2-1

cdr3_aa: CASDSRASGSPGELFF
cdr3_nt: TGTGCCAGTGACTCTAGGGCTAGCGGGAGCCCGGGGGAGCTGTTTTTT
d_call: TRBD2
v_call: TRBV19
clone_size: -
j_call: TRBJ2-2

cdr3_aa: CASSQEKRGGLYEQYF
cdr3_nt: TGCGCCAGCAGCCAAGAGAAGCGGGGGGGCTTATACGAGCAGTACTTC
d_call: TRBD2
v_call: TRBV4-1
clone_size: -
j_call: TRBJ2-7

cdr3_aa: CASSMGQGVEKLFF
cdr3_nt: TGTGCCAGTAGTATGGGACAGGGGGTTGAAAAACTGTTTTTT
d_call: TRBD1
v_call: TRBV19
clone_size: -
j_call: TRBJ1-4

cdr3_aa: CASSSRGRNTEAFF
cdr3_nt: TGTGCCAGCAGCTCCAGGGGGCGGAACACTGAAGCTTTCTTT
d_call: TRBD1
v_call: TRBV28
clone_size: -
j_call: TRBJ1-1

cdr3_aa: CASSFSRVSGANVLTF
cdr3_nt: TGTGCCAGCAGCTTTTCCCGGGTCTCTGGGGCCAACGTCCTGACTTTC
d_call: -
v_call: TRBV11-2
clone_size: -
j_call: TRBJ2-6

cdr3_aa: CASSVPPGGGAGELFF
cdr3_nt: TGTGCCAGCAGCGTTCCCCCGGGCGGGGGGGCCGGGGAGCTGTTTTTT
d_call: TRBD2
v_call: TRBV9
clone_size: -
j_call: TRBJ2-2

cdr3_aa: CASSLGISNTEAFF
cdr3_nt: TGCGCCAGCAGCTTGGGTATCTCGAACACTGAAGCTTTCTTT
d_call: -
v_call: TRBV5-1
clone_size: -
j_call: TRBJ1-1